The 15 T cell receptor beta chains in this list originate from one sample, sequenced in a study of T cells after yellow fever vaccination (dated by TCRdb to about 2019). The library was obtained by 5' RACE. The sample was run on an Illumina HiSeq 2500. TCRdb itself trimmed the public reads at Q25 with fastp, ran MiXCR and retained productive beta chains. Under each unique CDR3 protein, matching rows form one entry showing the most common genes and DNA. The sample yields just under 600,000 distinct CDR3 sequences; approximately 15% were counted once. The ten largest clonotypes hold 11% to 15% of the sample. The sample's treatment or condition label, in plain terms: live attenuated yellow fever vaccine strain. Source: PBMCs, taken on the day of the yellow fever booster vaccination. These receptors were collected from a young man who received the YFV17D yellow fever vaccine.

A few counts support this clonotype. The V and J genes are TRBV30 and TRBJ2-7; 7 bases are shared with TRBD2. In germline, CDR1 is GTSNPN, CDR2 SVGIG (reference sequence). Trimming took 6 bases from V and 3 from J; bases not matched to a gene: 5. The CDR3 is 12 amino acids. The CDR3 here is CACLGTNYEQYF. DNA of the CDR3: TGTGCCTGCTTGGGGACTAACTACGAGCAGTACTTC.

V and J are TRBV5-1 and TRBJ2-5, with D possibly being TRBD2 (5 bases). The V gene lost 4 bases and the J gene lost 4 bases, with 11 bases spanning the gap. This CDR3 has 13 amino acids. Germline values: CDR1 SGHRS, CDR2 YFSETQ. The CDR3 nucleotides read TGCGCCAGCAGCCCCCCGGGGTTAGAGACCCAGTACTTC. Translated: CASSPPGLETQYF.

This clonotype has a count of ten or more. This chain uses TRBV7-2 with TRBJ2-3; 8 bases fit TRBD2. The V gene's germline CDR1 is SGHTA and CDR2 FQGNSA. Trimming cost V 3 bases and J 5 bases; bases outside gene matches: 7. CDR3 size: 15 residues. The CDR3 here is CASSLSREGLDTQYF. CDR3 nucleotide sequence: TGTGCCAGCAGCTTGTCCCGGGAGGGCCTAGATACGCAGTATTTT.

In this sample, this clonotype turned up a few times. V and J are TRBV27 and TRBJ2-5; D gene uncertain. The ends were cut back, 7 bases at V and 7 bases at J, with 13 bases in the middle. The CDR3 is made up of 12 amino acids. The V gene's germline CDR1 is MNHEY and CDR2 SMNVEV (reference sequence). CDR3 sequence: CASKTPGGTQYF. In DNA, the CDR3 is TGTGCCAGCAAAACCCCGGGTGGGACCCAGTACTTC.

The CDR3 DNA reads as TGCGCCAGTCCCTCAGCGGGTCCCGGGAACACCGGGGAGCTGTTTTTT. Residues: CASPSAGPGNTGELFF. V gene TRBV23-1 combines with J gene TRBJ2-2, with D perhaps matching TRBD2 (6 bases). TRBV23-1 carries the ORF label, with uncertain function. The V gene lost 9 bases and the J gene lost 1 base, with 18 bases spanning the gap. The CDR3 spans 16 residues.

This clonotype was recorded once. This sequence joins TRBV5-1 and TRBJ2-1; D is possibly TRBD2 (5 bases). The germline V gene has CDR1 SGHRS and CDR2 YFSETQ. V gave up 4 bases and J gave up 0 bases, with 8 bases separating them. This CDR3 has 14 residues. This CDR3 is CASSVAHSYNEQFF. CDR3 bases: TGCGCCAGCAGCGTAGCGCACTCCTACAATGAGCAGTTCTTC.

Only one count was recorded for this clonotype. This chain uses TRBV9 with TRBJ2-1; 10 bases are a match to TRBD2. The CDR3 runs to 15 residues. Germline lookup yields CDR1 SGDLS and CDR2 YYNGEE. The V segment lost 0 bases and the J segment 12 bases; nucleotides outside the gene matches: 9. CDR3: CASSVGTSGSLGQFF. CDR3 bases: TGTGCCAGCAGCGTAGGGACTAGCGGCAGTCTAGGGCAGTTCTTC.

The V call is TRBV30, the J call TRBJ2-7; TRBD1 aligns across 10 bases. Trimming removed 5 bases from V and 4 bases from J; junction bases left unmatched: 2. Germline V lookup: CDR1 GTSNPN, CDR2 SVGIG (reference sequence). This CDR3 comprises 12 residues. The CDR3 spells CAWGDRGYEQYF. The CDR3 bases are TGTGCCTGGGGGGACAGGGGTTACGAGCAGTACTTC. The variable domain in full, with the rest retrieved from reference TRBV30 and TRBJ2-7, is SQTIHQWPATLVQPVGSPLSLECTVEGTSNPNLYWYRQAAGRGLQLLFYSVGIGQISSEVPQNLSASRPQDRQFILSSKKLLLSDSGFYLCAWGDRGYEQYFGPGTRLTVT.

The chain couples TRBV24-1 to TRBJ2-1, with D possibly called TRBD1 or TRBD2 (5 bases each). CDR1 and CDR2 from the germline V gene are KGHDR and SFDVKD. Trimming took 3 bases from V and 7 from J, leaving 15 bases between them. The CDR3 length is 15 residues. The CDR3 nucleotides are TGTGCCACCAGTGATGTCGGGACGAATCGGAATGAGCAGTTCTTC. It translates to CATSDVGTNRNEQFF.

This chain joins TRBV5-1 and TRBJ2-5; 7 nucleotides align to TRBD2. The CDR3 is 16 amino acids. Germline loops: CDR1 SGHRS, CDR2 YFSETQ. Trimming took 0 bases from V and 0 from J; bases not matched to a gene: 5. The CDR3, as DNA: TGCGCCAGCAGCTTGGCCATTCTAGCGGACCAAGAGACCCAGTACTTC. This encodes CASSLAILADQETQYF.

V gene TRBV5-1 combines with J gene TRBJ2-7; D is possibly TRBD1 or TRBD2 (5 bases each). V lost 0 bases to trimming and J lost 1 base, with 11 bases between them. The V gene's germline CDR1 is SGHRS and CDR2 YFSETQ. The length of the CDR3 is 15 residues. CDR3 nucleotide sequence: TGCGCCAGCAGCTTGGCCGGGACGGCATCCTACGAGCAGTACTTC. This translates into CASSLAGTASYEQYF.

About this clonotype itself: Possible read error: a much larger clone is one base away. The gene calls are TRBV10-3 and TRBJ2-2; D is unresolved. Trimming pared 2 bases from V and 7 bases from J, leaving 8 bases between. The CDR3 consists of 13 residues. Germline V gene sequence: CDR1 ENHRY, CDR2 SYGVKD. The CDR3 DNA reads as TGTGCCATCAGTGAGCTGACAATCGGGGAGCTGTTTTTT. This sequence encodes CAISELTIGELFF.

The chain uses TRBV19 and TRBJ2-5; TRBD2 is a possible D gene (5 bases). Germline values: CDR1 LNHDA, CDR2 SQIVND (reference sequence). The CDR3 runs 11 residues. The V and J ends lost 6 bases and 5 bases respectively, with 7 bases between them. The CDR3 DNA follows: TGTGCCAGTAGACCGGGGGAGACCCAGTACTTC. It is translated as CASRPGETQYF.

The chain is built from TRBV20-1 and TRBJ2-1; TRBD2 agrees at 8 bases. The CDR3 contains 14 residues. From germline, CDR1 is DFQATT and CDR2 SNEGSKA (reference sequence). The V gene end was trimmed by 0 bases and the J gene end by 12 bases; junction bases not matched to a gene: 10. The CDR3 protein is CSARDTTSATPQFF. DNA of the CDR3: TGCAGTGCTAGAGATACGACTAGCGCTACTCCGCAGTTCTTC.

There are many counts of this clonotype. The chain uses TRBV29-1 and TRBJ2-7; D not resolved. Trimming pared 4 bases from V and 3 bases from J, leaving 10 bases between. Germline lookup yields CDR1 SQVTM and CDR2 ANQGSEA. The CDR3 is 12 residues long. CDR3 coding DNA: TGCAGCGTTGGAGATAGTCGCTACGAGCAGTACTTC. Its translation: CSVGDSRYEQYF.